Below are 28 T cell receptor beta chains sequenced from a single sample in a study of blood T cell repertoires in COVID-19. Data came from immunoSEQ multiplex PCR; TCRdb stores just in-frame clones and leaves some out. The data show about 180,000 clones, more than 80% seen once. The sequenced material came from PBMCs or T cells enriched from blood (not recorded which). The receptors were sampled from a man aged 35 to 55 who had recovered from COVID-19.

The V gene is TRBV6-5, the J gene TRBJ2-7; 7 nucleotides match TRBD2. Germline V gene data show CDR1 as MNHEY and CDR2 as SVGAGI. Trimming removed 8 bases from V and 2 bases from J; junction bases left unmatched: 9. The CDR3 consists of 14 residues. The chain's CDR3 is CASPTRLATYEQYF. Written as DNA, the CDR3 is TGTGCCAGCCCTACTCGACTAGCCACCTACGAGCAGTACTTC.

The rearrangement links TRBV2 to TRBJ2-7; 11 bases fit TRBD2. Per the germline V gene, CDR1 is SNHLY and CDR2 is FYNNEI. V was pared by 4 bases and J by 3 bases, with 8 bases of the junction left unmatched. This CDR3 region has 16 residues. CDR3 amino acids: CASSGFSTSGNYEQYF. In DNA form, the CDR3 reads TGTGCCAGCAGTGGCTTCTCGACTAGCGGGAACTACGAGCAGTACTTC. The variable domain in full, with the rest retrieved from reference TRBV2 and TRBJ2-7, is EPEVTQTPSHQVTQMGQEVILRCVPISNHLYFYWYRQILGQKVEFLVSFYNNEISEKSEIFDDQFSVERPDGSNFTLKIRSTKLEDSAMYFCASSGFSTSGNYEQYFGPGTRLTVT.

V usage is TRBV7-3 and J usage is TRBJ2-1, with a possible D match to TRBD2 (5 bases). Trimming took off 5 bases at V and 7 bases at J, with 18 bases between the two ends. Looked up from germline, CDR1 is SGHTA and CDR2 is FQGTGA. This CDR3 region has 15 residues. The CDR3 sequence is CASSPSWVGKNEQFF. In DNA form, the CDR3 reads TGTGCCAGCAGCCCCTCGTGGGTCGGGAAGAATGAGCAGTTCTTC. Combining the CDR3 with reference TRBV7-3 and TRBJ2-1 gives the whole variable domain GAGVSQTPSNKVTEKGKYVELRCDPISGHTALYWYRQSLGQGPEFLIYFQGTGAADDSGLPNDRFFAVRPEGSVSTLKIQRTERGDSAVYLCASSPSWVGKNEQFFGPGTRLTVL.

This chain uses TRBV5-1 with TRBJ2-1, with 8 bases fitting TRBD2. The V gene's germline CDR1 is SGHRS and CDR2 YFSETQ. The CDR3 is 15 amino acids. V lost 3 bases to trimming and J lost 10 bases; unmatched junction nucleotides: 12. The CDR3 DNA follows: TGCGCCAGCAGCTCAACCGGGACTAGAGGGCACGAGCAGTTCTTC. Translating it yields CASSSTGTRGHEQFF.

The genes are TRBV10-2 and TRBJ2-3; 12 bases match TRBD2. Germline V gene sequence: CDR1 WSHSY, CDR2 SAAADI. The CDR3 contains 17 residues. With 2 bases clipped from V and 5 bases from J, the junction kept 8 bases outside the gene matches. CDR3 nucleotide sequence: TGCGCCAGCAGTGAGCCGGCTAGCGGGGGGGCCGGAGATACGCAGTATTTT. Amino acid sequence: CASSEPASGGAGDTQYF.

V usage is TRBV27 and J usage is TRBJ1-5; 7 bases fit TRBD1. After removal of 4 bases from V and 6 bases from J, the junction contained 9 bases not matched to a gene. CDR1 and CDR2 (germline): MNHEY, SMNVEV (reference sequence). CDR3 length equals 15 residues. CDR3 amino acids: CASSSAEGAGQPQHF. CDR3 bases: TGTGCCAGCAGTTCCGCGGAGGGGGCAGGTCAGCCCCAGCATTTT.

The chain uses TRBV5-1 and TRBJ1-1; 7 bases line up with TRBD1. The CDR3 consists of 17 residues. V lost 0 bases to trimming and J lost 0 bases; unmatched junction nucleotides: 8. CDR1 is SGHRS and CDR2 is YFSETQ in the germline V gene. CDR3 coding DNA: TGCGCCAGCAGCTTGGACGGGACAGCCTCCATGAACACTGAAGCTTTCTTT. This gives the protein CASSLDGTASMNTEAFF.

This clone was observed a few times. V and J are TRBV3-1 (or the pseudogene TRBV3-2) and TRBJ1-1; D not certain. There are 13 residues in the CDR3. Trimming shortened V by 4 bases and J by 6 bases, and 12 bases separated the two germline ends. Looked up from germline, CDR1 is LGHDT and CDR2 is YNNKEL (reference sequence). Written as DNA, the CDR3 is TGTGCCAGCAGCCCAATGCAGGATGCTGAAGCTTTCTTT. It specifies CASSPMQDAEAFF.

The table lists this clone with a count of one. The chain carries TRBV29-1 and TRBJ1-6; tentatively, D is TRBD1 (6 bases). The germline V gene has CDR1 SQVTM and CDR2 ANQGSEA. The CDR3 has 13 residues. V was trimmed by 6 bases and J by 7 bases, leaving 13 bases between them. The CDR3 protein is CSVGDTANSPLHF. CDR3 nucleotide sequence: TGCAGCGTCGGGGACACGGCCAATTCACCCCTCCACTTT.

This clone was picked up one time. The genes are TRBV30 and TRBJ2-7, with 9 nucleotides matching TRBD1. The J segment lost 2 bases and the V segment lost 0 bases, leaving 14 bases of the junction unmatched. CDR3 length: 18 residues. The germline CDR1 and CDR2 sequences are GTSNPN and SVGIG (reference sequence). The CDR3 loop is CAWSVPEGQGIFAYEQYF. The CDR3 nucleotides are TGTGCCTGGAGTGTACCAGAGGGACAGGGAATTTTTGCCTACGAGCAGTACTTC.

Only a few counts were recorded for this clone. The chain links TRBV28 to TRBJ1-2; TRBD1 matches at 8 bases. J lost 3 bases, V lost 10 bases, and 10 bases had no gene match. The CDR3 totals 14 residues. CDR1 and CDR2 (germline): MDHEN, SYDVKM. CDR3 bases: TGTGCCATCGGCAGGGGGCCCTCTCACTATGGCTACACCTTC. This encodes CAIGRGPSHYGYTF.

V usage is TRBV19 and J usage is TRBJ2-1, with D perhaps TRBD2 (5 bases). The CDR3 is 14 amino acids. Per germline, CDR1 LNHDA and CDR2 SQIVND (reference sequence). V was trimmed by 10 bases and J by 3 bases, leaving 16 bases between them. CDR3 sequence reads: CATLGGLNYNEQFF. CDR3 bases: TGTGCCACCCTAGGCGGGTTAAACTACAATGAGCAGTTCTTC.

The chain has TRBV18 and TRBJ1-2; 11 bases align to TRBD1. The germline V gene encodes CDR1 KGHSH and CDR2 LQKENI. The J segment lost 1 base and the V segment lost 8 bases, leaving 12 bases of the junction unmatched. CDR3 length: 17 residues. The CDR3 reads CASAITGTGGDNYGYTF. The CDR3 bases are TGTGCCAGCGCGATTACTGGGACAGGGGGAGATAACTATGGCTACACCTTC.

The genes are TRBV6-1 and TRBJ2-7; the D is unclear. Germline CDR1 reads MNHNS; CDR2 reads SASEGT. V lost 1 base, J lost 2 bases, and 6 bases lay in between. This CDR3 region has 13 residues. CDR3 sequence (DNA): TGTGCCAGCAGTGAAGGGCAAGCCTACGAGCAGTACTTC. It yields the protein CASSEGQAYEQYF.

V gene TRBV10-1 combines with J gene TRBJ1-4; D unclear. Trimming removed 3 bases from V and 4 bases from J, with 9 bases in between. Per germline, CDR1 WNHNN and CDR2 SYGVQD (reference sequence). This CDR3 region has 14 residues. The CDR3 loop reads CASSEGGSNEKLFF. The DNA for the CDR3 is TGCGCCAGCAGTGAAGGCGGAAGTAATGAAAAACTGTTTTTT.

The chain joins TRBV29-1 to TRBJ1-5; possible D gene TRBD1, 6 bases. CDR1 is SQVTM and CDR2 is ANQGSEA in the germline V gene. This CDR3 spans 13 amino acids. Trimming pared 2 bases from V and 7 bases from J, leaving 12 bases between. The DNA for the CDR3 is TGCAGCGTTGAAATAGGGGGAGGGCAGCCCCAGCATTTT. Translation gives CSVEIGGGQPQHF.

The chain uses TRBV7-9 and TRBJ1-1; D is unresolved. This CDR3 comprises 13 residues. V was cut by 1 base and J by 1 base, with 4 bases left in between. Germline values: CDR1 SEHNR, CDR2 FQNEAQ (reference sequence). CDR3 loop: CASSLDQNTEAFF. The CDR3 bases are TGTGCCAGCAGCTTAGATCAGAACACTGAAGCTTTCTTT.

The V and J genes are TRBV6-5 and TRBJ2-1; no reliable D call. V was shortened by 5 bases and J by 10 bases, with 12 bases between the two germline ends. The CDR3 spans 12 residues. Per the germline V gene, CDR1 is MNHEY and CDR2 is SVGAGI. This CDR3 is CASSPPAGEQFF. CDR3 DNA sequence: TGTGCCAGCAGTCCCCCAGCCGGGGAGCAGTTCTTC.

This clone was found a few times. The chain links TRBV6-1 to TRBJ2-7; 9 bases are shared with TRBD1. CDR1 and CDR2 (germline): MNHNS, SASEGT. The CDR3 is 16 residues long. Trimming at V came to 2 bases and at J to 0 bases, leaving 5 bases not matched to a gene. The CDR3 sequence is CASSERVQGASYEQYF. The CDR3 coding sequence is TGTGCCAGCAGTGAAAGGGTACAGGGGGCCTCCTACGAGCAGTACTTC.

The V gene is TRBV28, the J gene TRBJ2-7; TRBD1 aligns across 8 bases. With V trimmed by 6 bases and J by 7 bases, 8 bases remained unmatched. Germline V gene lookup returns CDR1 MDHEN and CDR2 SYDVKM. The CDR3 covers 13 residues. The CDR3 region has the DNA TGTGCCAGCAGCGAAACAGGGGGTAAAGAGCAGTACTTC. Amino acid sequence: CASSETGGKEQYF.

The J gene is TRBJ1-2, the V gene TRBV11-2, with 7 bases aligning to TRBD1. This CDR3 spans 14 amino acids. The germline V gene encodes CDR1 SGHAT and CDR2 FQNNGV. V lost 0 bases to trimming and J lost 8 bases; unmatched junction nucleotides: 6. DNA for the CDR3: TGTGCCAGCAGCTTAGATCTGGCAGGGGGAGGCTACACCTTC. This sequence encodes CASSLDLAGGGYTF.

The chain links TRBV4-2 to TRBJ2-5; possible D gene TRBD1, 6 bases. Trimming took off 0 bases at V and 2 bases at J, with 10 bases between the two ends. CDR3 length: 15 amino acids. Germline V gives CDR1 LGHNA, CDR2 YNFKEQ. CDR3 sequence reads: CASSQDPGAQETQYF. CDR3 in DNA: TGTGCCAGCAGCCAAGATCCAGGGGCGCAAGAGACCCAGTACTTC.

V usage is TRBV28 and J usage is TRBJ1-5, with TRBD1 identical over 8 bases. Germline V gene sequence: CDR1 MDHEN, CDR2 SYDVKM. V was clipped by 5 bases and J by 2 bases; unmatched bases: 5. CDR3 length: 15 residues. The CDR3 loop reads CASSLAGGGNQPQHF. The CDR3 DNA reads as TGTGCCAGCAGTCTCGCAGGGGGCGGCAATCAGCCCCAGCATTTT.

The rearrangement joins TRBV5-5 to TRBJ1-4; 7 bases fit TRBD1. CDR1 and CDR2 from the germline V gene are SGHKS and YYEKEE (reference sequence). Germline trimming cut 4 bases from V and 0 bases from J; bases unmatched to any gene: 3. The CDR3 loop spans 15 amino acids. The chain's CDR3 is CASSPGQATNEKLFF. CDR3 bases: TGTGCCAGCAGCCCCGGACAGGCAACTAATGAAAAACTGTTTTTT.

The chain carries TRBV7-6 and TRBJ2-3, with 14 bases fitting TRBD2. Germline V lookup: CDR1 SGHVS, CDR2 FNYEAQ. With V trimmed by 3 bases and J by 4 bases, 6 bases remained unmatched. This CDR3 spans 17 amino acids. The CDR3 bases are TGTGCCAGCAGCTTGTCGACTAGCGGGAGGGCTCCAGATACGCAGTATTTT. This encodes CASSLSTSGRAPDTQYF.

The rearrangement links TRBV18 to TRBJ1-2; D may be TRBD1 (6 bases). The germline V and J ends were trimmed by 1 base and 4 bases, with 13 bases remaining between them. The CDR3 totals 15 residues. Germline-derived CDR1 and CDR2 are KGHSH and LQKENI. In DNA form, the CDR3 reads TGTGCCAGCTCACCACAGGGAACACAGGGCTATGGCTACACCTTC. Amino acids: CASSPQGTQGYGYTF.

V is TRBV5-1 and J is TRBJ2-3, with TRBD2 matching 11 bases. There are 16 residues in the CDR3. From germline, CDR1 is SGHRS and CDR2 YFSETQ. V shed 5 bases, J shed 6 bases, and the junction held 11 bases outside the gene matches. The CDR3 is CASSPGLAASGDTQYF. CDR3 bases: TGCGCCAGCAGTCCGGGACTAGCGGCCTCTGGTGATACGCAGTATTTT.

This rearrangement joins TRBV27 to TRBJ2-5, with a weak D call TRBD2 (5 bases). The CDR3 totals 14 residues. V was clipped by 2 bases and J by 5 bases, with 12 bases between them. Germline lookup yields CDR1 MNHEY and CDR2 SMNVEV (reference sequence). Here the CDR3 reads CASSLGFRRETQYF. The CDR3 DNA is TGTGCCAGCAGTTTAGGGTTCAGGAGGGAGACCCAGTACTTC.